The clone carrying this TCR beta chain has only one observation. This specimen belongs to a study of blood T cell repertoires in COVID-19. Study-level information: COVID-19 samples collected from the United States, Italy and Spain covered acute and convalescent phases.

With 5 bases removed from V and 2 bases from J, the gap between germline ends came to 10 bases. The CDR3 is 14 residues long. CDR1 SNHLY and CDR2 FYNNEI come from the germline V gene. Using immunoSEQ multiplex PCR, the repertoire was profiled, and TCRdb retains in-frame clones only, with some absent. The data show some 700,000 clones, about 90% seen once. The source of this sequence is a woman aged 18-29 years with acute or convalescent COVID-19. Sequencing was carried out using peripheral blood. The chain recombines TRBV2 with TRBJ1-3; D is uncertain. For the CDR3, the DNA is TGTGCCAGCAGTCGAGATTATGCTGGAAACACCATATATTTT. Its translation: CASSRDYAGNTIYF.